Following are 8 T cell receptor beta chains from one sample sequenced in a study of cytomegalovirus exposure and HLA in healthy donors. Both 60 Vbeta primers and 13 Jbeta primers went into the PCR. Assay: immunoSEQ multiplex PCR; the TCRdb copy retains only in-frame clones and omits some. In the table there are more than 95,000 clones, roughly 78% of which are singletons. Source material: PBMCs. The receptors were sampled from a woman aged 35 to 49 in good health and CMV-seronegative.

The genes are TRBV10-3 and TRBJ1-4; 8 nucleotides line up with TRBD1. The CDR3 extends over 14 amino acids. Germline values: CDR1 ENHRY, CDR2 SYGVKD. J was trimmed by 1 base and V by 5 bases; bases with no gene match: 0. As DNA, the CDR3 is TGTGCCATCAGTACAGGGGGAACTAATGAAAAACTGTTTTTT. It yields the protein CAISTGGTNEKLFF.

The V call is TRBV7-9, the J call TRBJ1-2; tentative D call: TRBD1 (6 bases). The CDR3 loop spans 14 amino acids. V was cut by 8 bases and J by 0 bases, with 13 bases left in between. Looked up from germline, CDR1 is SEHNR and CDR2 is FQNEAQ (reference sequence). The CDR3 DNA reads TGTGCCAGCGGCAAAACAGGGTCTAACTATGGCTACACCTTC. Translating it yields CASGKTGSNYGYTF.

The rearrangement uses TRBV12-5 and TRBJ2-3; D is ambiguous. Germline loops: CDR1 LGHNT, CDR2 FRNRAP. This CDR3 spans 14 amino acids. Trimming took 1 base from V and 2 from J, leaving 7 bases between them. The DNA for the CDR3 is TGTGCTAGTGGTTTGGGTCAGGTCACAGATACGCAGTATTTT. Translating gives CASGLGQVTDTQYF.

J is TRBJ1-4 and V is TRBV4-1, with D possibly matching TRBD1 (5 bases). Germline assignment: CDR1 MGHRA and CDR2 YSYEKL. The CDR3 runs 18 residues. Trimming stripped 5 bases from V and 3 bases from J, with 22 bases between. The CDR3 DNA is TGCGCCAGCAGCTCCCATGTCGCTGAGACAGCACCTAATGAAAAACTGTTTTTT. This sequence encodes CASSSHVAETAPNEKLFF.

This clone has more than one count but fewer than ten. The V and J genes are TRBV7-9 and TRBJ2-6, with TRBD2 as a possible D gene (5 bases). Trimming pared 5 bases from V and 4 bases from J, leaving 9 bases between. Germline-derived CDR1 and CDR2 are SEHNR and FQNEAQ (reference sequence). CDR3 size: 14 residues. The CDR3 spells CASSDYTGANVLTF. The CDR3 region has the DNA TGTGCCAGCAGCGACTATACCGGGGCCAACGTCCTGACTTTC.

This clone appeared a single time. The V and J genes are TRBV28 and TRBJ2-7, with a possible D match to TRBD1 (6 bases). CDR3 length: 14 residues. CDR1 MDHEN and CDR2 SYDVKM come from the germline V gene. Trimming took off 7 bases at V and 4 bases at J, with 17 bases between the two ends. The CDR3 spells CASTSSTGKYEQYF. Written as DNA, the CDR3 is TGTGCCAGCACCTCTTCCACAGGGAAATACGAGCAGTACTTC.

V and J are TRBV10-2 and TRBJ2-2; no definite D call. Per germline, CDR1 WSHSY and CDR2 SAAADI. V lost 5 bases and J 5 bases, leaving 9 bases between the germline ends. This CDR3 region has 13 residues. The CDR3 spells CASSSSQTGELFF. The DNA for the CDR3 is TGCGCCAGCAGTTCTAGTCAGACCGGGGAGCTGTTTTTT.

This clone occurred once. The chain uses TRBV15 and TRBJ1-1; no clear D gene. The CDR3 runs to 13 residues. Germline V lookup: CDR1 LNHNV, CDR2 YYDKDF (reference sequence). Trimming left V 4 bases short and J 1 base short, with 7 bases between. The CDR3: CATSITANTEAFF. The DNA of the CDR3 is TGTGCCACCAGCATCACAGCGAACACTGAAGCTTTCTTT.